This is a list of T cell receptor beta chains from one sample in a study of a mutant IDH1 vaccine in newly diagnosed glioma. Their recognized antigens are unknown. Assay used: immunoSEQ multiplex PCR; TCRdb lists only in-frame clones, some missing. In the table there are 50,000 to 65,000 clones, 65% of which are singletons. The specimen was peripheral blood mononuclear cells (PBMCs), collected from a glioma patient whose treatment included an IDH1 peptide vaccine. The receptors shown here come from a man aged 35-49 years with glioma. Some clones in this sample may be carry-over from other donors' samples. Each CDR3 is given with its conserved first and last residue. A D gene is named only where the DNA matches it firmly. Size is stated for part of the rows, as once, few or many counts, or as a class when the clone is expanded.

size	V	D	J	CDR3	DNA
few	TRBV5-1	TRBD1	TRBJ1-2	CASSLATGGDGYTF	TGCGCCAGCAGCTTGGCGACAGGGGGCGATGGCTACACCTTC
NA	TRBV30	NA	TRBJ1-2	CAWSLEAGYGYTF	TGTGCCTGGAGCCTCGAGGCTGGCTATGGCTACACCTTC
NA	TRBV9	TRBD1	TRBJ2-3	CASSVVDRVGTDTQYF	TGTGCCAGCAGCGTAGTTGACAGGGTCGGCACAGATACGCAGTATTTT
NA	TRBV5-6	NA	TRBJ2-5	CASSLGPYPRDF	TGTGCCAGCAGCTTGGGGCCCTACCCCAGAGACTTC
NA	TRBV7-9	NA	TRBJ1-5	CASSLVGADNQPQHF	TGTGCCAGCAGCCTCGTTGGGGCCGACAATCAGCCCCAGCATTTT
NA	TRBV5-4	TRBD1	TRBJ2-5	CASSSRTGQETQYF	TGTGCCAGCAGCTCCCGGACAGGGCAAGAGACCCAGTACTTC
NA	TRBV7-2	NA	TRBJ1-3	CASSLLAGYTGNTIYF	TGTGCCAGCAGCTTGCTAGCGGGGTACACTGGAAACACCATATATTTT
NA	TRBV19	NA	TRBJ2-7	CASTDGRTYEQYF	TGTGCCAGTACCGACGGACGGACCTACGAGCAGTACTTC
NA	TRBV7-9	NA	TRBJ1-6	CASSPRGGNSPLHF	TGTGCCAGCAGCCCTCGGGGGGGTAATTCACCCCTCCACTTT
NA	TRBV19	NA	TRBJ1-4	CASEGRAPEKLFF	TGTGCCAGTGAAGGCAGGGCCCCTGAAAAACTGTTTTTT
few	TRBV7-8	TRBD2	TRBJ2-3	CASSFDRLAGGTSTDTQYF	TGTGCCAGCAGCTTTGATAGACTAGCGGGGGGGACAAGCACAGATACGCAGTATTTT